This T cell receptor (beta chain) was sequenced during a study of cytomegalovirus exposure and HLA in healthy donors. General observations from the study: Presence/absence comparisons presumed near-even sequencing depth among donors. Several V segments, TRBV6-2 and TRBV6-3 among them, could not be told apart and were dropped.

V was pared by 5 bases and J by 4 bases, with 3 bases of the junction left unmatched. Per germline, CDR1 SGHTA and CDR2 FQGTGA. The CDR3 extends over 13 amino acids. The PCR employed 60 Vbeta primers together with 13 Jbeta primers. Sequencing used immunoSEQ multiplex PCR; TCRdb keeps in-frame clones, though not all of them. The table records about 100,000 clones, around 68% of them present only once. On this clone: What it binds is unknown.

The specimen was PBMCs. The sequence derives from a human donor in good health. The genes are TRBV7-3 and TRBJ2-5; 8 bases are shared with TRBD2. The CDR3 protein is CASSAGGVETQYF. For the CDR3, the DNA is TGTGCCAGCAGCGCGGGGGGAGTAGAGACCCAGTACTTC.